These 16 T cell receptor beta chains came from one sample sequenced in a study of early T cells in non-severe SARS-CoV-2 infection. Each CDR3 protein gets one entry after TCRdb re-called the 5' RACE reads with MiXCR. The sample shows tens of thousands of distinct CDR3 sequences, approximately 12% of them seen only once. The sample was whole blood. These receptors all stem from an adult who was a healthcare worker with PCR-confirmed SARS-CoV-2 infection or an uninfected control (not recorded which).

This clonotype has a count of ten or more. Written as DNA, the CDR3 is TGTGCCATCAGTGCGGACGGAGACACTGAAGCTTTCTTT. Translating it yields CAISADGDTEAFF. The V and J genes are TRBV10-3 and TRBJ1-1; no clear D gene. The V end lost 4 bases, the J end lost 3 bases, and 9 bases lay between the germline ends. Germline CDR1 ENHRY, CDR2 SYGVKD. CDR3 length equals 13 residues.

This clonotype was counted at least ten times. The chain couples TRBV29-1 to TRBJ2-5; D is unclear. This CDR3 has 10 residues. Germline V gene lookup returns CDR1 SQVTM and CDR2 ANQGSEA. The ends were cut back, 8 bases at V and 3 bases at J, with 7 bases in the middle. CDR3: CSTAEETQYF. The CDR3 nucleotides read TGCAGCACTGCGGAAGAGACCCAGTACTTC.

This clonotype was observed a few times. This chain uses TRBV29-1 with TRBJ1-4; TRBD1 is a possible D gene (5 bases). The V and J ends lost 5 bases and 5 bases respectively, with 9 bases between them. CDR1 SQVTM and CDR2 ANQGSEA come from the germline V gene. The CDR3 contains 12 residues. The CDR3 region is CSVSGTNEKLFF. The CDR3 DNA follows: TGCAGCGTTAGCGGGACGAATGAAAAACTGTTTTTT.

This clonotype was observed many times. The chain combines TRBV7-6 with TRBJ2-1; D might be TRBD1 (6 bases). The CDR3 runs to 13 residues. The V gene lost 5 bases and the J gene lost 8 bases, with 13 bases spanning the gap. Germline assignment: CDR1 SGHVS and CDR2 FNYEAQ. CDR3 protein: CASSTTGNHEQFF. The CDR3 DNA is TGTGCCAGCAGCACCACAGGGAACCATGAGCAGTTCTTC. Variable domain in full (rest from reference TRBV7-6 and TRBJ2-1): GAGVSQSPRYKVTKRGQDVALRCDPISGHVSLYWYRQALGQGPEFLTYFNYEAQQDKSGLPNDRFSAERPEGSISTLTIQRTEQRDSAMYRCASSTTGNHEQFFGPGTRLTVL.

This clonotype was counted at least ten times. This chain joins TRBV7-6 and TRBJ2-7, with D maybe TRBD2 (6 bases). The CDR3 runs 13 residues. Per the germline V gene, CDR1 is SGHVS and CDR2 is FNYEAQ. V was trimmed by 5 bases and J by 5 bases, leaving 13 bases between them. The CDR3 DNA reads TGTGCCAGCAGCCCCCTTCCGGGGGACGAGCAGTACTTC. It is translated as CASSPLPGDEQYF. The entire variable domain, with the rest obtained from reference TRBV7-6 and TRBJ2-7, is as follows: GAGVSQSPRYKVTKRGQDVALRCDPISGHVSLYWYRQALGQGPEFLTYFNYEAQQDKSGLPNDRFSAERPEGSISTLTIQRTEQRDSAMYRCASSPLPGDEQYFGPGTRLTVT.

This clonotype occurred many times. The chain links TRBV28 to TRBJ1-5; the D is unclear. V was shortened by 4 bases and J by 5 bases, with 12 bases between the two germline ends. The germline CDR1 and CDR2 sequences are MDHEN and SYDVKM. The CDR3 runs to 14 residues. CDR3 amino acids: CASSSWITHQPQHF. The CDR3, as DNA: TGTGCCAGCAGTTCGTGGATTACTCATCAGCCCCAGCATTTT.

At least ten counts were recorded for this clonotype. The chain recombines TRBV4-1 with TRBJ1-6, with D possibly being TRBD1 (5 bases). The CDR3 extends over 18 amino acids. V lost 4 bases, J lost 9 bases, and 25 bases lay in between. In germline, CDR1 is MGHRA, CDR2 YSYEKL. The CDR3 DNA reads TGCGCCAGCAGCCGAACCCATGGGGCAGGGACGCGTAGTTCACCCCTCCACTTT. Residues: CASSRTHGAGTRSSPLHF.

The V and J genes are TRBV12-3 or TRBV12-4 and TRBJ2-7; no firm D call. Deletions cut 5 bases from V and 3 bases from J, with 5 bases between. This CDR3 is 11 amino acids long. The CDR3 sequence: CASSKNYEQYF. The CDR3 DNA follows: TGTGCCAGCAGTAAGAACTACGAGCAGTACTTC.

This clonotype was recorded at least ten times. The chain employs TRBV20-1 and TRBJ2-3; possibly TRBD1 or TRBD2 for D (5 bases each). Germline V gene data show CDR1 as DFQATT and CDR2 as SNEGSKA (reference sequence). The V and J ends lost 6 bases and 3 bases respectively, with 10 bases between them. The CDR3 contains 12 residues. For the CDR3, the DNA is TGCAGTGCAGAGGGACGTACAGATACGCAGTATTTT. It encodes CSAEGRTDTQYF.

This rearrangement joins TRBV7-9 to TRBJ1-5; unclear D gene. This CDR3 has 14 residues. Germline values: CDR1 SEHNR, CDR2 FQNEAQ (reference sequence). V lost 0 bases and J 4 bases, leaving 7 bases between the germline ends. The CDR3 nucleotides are TGTGCCAGCAGCTTAGCGGAGAGGAATCAGCCCCAGCATTTT. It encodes CASSLAERNQPQHF.

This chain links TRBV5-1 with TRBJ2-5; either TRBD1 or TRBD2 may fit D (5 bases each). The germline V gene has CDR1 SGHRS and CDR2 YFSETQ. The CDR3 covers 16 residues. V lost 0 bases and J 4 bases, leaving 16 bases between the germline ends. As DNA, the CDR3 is TGCGCCAGCAGCTTGGCCGTGGGGGAGTTGGGAGAGACCCAGTACTTC. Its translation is CASSLAVGELGETQYF.

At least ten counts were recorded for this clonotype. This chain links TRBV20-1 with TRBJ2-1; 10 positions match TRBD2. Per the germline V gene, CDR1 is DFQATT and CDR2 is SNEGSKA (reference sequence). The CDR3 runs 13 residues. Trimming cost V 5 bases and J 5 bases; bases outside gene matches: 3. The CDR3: CSAGGLADNEQFF. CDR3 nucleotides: TGCAGTGCTGGAGGACTAGCGGACAATGAGCAGTTCTTC.

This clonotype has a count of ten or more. This CDR3 reads CASSSPTSGRTHEQYF. In DNA, the CDR3 is TGTGCCAGCAGCTCCCCCACTAGCGGGAGAACTCACGAGCAGTACTTC. The chain links TRBV11-2 to TRBJ2-7; 11 nucleotides line up with TRBD2. Germline trimming cut 4 bases from V and 5 bases from J; bases unmatched to any gene: 10. The CDR3 extends over 16 amino acids. CDR1 is SGHAT and CDR2 is FQNNGV in the germline V gene.

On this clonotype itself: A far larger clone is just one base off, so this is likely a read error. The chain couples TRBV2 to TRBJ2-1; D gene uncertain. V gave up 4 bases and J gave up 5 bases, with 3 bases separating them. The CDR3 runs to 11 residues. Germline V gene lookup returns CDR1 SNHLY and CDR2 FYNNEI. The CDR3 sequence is CASSVDNEQFF. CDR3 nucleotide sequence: TGTGCCAGCAGTGTAGACAATGAGCAGTTCTTC.

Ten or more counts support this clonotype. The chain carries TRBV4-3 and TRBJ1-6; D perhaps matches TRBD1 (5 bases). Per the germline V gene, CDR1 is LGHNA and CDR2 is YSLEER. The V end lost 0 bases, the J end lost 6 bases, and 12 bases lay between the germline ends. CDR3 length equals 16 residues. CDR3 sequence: CASSQDRSGTNSPLHF. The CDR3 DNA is TGCGCCAGCAGCCAAGATAGGTCAGGGACTAATTCACCCCTCCACTTT.

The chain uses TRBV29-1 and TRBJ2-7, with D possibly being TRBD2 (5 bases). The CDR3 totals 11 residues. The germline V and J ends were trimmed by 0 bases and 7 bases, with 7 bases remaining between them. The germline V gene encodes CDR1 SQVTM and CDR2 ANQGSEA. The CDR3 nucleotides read TGCAGCGTTGAAGAGGGAGTGGAGCAGTACTTC. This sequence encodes CSVEEGVEQYF.